The 30 T cell receptor beta chains below all came from one sample that was sequenced in a study of tumor and adjacent non-tumor tissue in lung cancer. The library came from three nested PCR rounds adapted from ARM-PCR protocols. TCRdb independently ran MiXCR on the multiplex PCR reads; one entry per CDR3 protein. The sample has roughly 200,000 distinct CDR3 sequences, less than 80% seen once. The template was RNA from unsorted bulk tissue. The source material was lung tumor tissue. These receptor sequences come from a man aged 55-75 years with non-small cell lung cancer.

Turning to this clonotype: Being one base from a much bigger clone, this may be a read error. This sequence joins TRBV20-1 and TRBJ1-1, with D hard to call. Germline CDR1 is DFQATT and CDR2 is SNEGSKA (reference sequence). The length of the CDR3 is 14 residues. CDR3 loop: CSARDMGSAGEALF. In nucleotides, the CDR3 is TGCAGTGCTAGAGATATGGGGTCCGCTGGGGAAGCTTTGTTT.

To note about this clonotype: A single base separates this from a much larger clone, so it may be a read error. The chain employs TRBV6-5 and TRBJ2-1; D gene ambiguous. The germline V gene encodes CDR1 MNHEY and CDR2 SVGAGI. The length of the CDR3 is 14 residues. The CDR3: CGSSYSPSRNEQFF. The CDR3 nucleotides read TGTGGCAGCAGTTACTCCCCATCGAGGAATGAGCAGTTCTTC.

In regard to this clonotype: One end of the junction varies from germline; a read error may be responsible. The rearrangement joins TRBV5-5 to TRBJ1-1, with 7 bases fitting TRBD1. CDR1 SGHKS and CDR2 YYEKEE come from the germline V gene (reference sequence). This CDR3 comprises 13 residues. The DNA of the CDR3 is TGTCCCAGCAGCTTGTACAGGGGCACTGTAGCTTTCTTT. Amino acid sequence: CPSSLYRGTVAFF. The full variable domain, completed using reference TRBV5-5 and TRBJ1-1, is DAGVTQSPTHLIKTRGQQVTLRCSPISGHKSVSWYQQVLGQGPQFIFQYYEKEERGRGNFPDRFSARQFPNYSSELNVNALLLGDSALYLCPSSLYRGTVAFFGQGTRLTVV.

This clonotype showed up just once. This may stem from a read error, because a much larger clone lies one nucleotide away. The genes are TRBV20-1 and TRBJ1-1, with D possibly being TRBD1 (5 bases). Germline V CDR1 and CDR2: DFQATT, SNEGSKA (reference sequence). Trimming took off 1 base at V and 0 bases at J, with 12 bases between the two ends. This CDR3 region has 15 residues. The CDR3 sequence: CSARVQGEMNTEAFF. The CDR3 region has the DNA TGCAGTGCTAGAGTACAAGGGGAGATGAACACTGAAGCTTTCTTT.

This clonotype was picked up one time. A clone one base away is much larger, so this may be a read error. In nucleotides, the CDR3 is TGTGCCAGCAAGCAAGCGGGAGGGCCTTACAATGAGCAGTTCTTC. Its translation: CASKQAGGPYNEQFF. V and J are TRBV28 and TRBJ2-1, with 10 nucleotides matching TRBD2. V shed 7 bases and J 4 bases; nucleotides not matched to a gene: 7. CDR1 and CDR2 from the germline V gene are MDHEN and SYDVKM. The CDR3 runs 15 residues.

On this clonotype: An end of the junction does not agree with germline; a read error may underlie this. The chain couples TRBV11-2 to TRBJ2-4, with a tentative D call TRBD1 (5 bases). The V gene's germline CDR1 is SGHAT and CDR2 FQNNGV. There are 14 residues in the CDR3. The chain's CDR3 is CASSPDRAKNIHYF. As DNA, the CDR3 is TGTGCCAGCAGCCCCGACAGAGCCAAAAACATTCACTACTTT.

This chain links TRBV6-6 with TRBJ2-7; D might be TRBD1 (5 bases). V was shortened by 4 bases and J by 1 base, with 17 bases between the two germline ends. Germline CDR1 MNHNY, CDR2 SVGAGI (reference sequence). This CDR3 is 16 amino acids long. This CDR3 reads CASSCRAGSLSYEQYF. The CDR3 DNA reads as TGTGCCAGCAGTTGCAGGGCCGGCTCTCTATCCTACGAGCAGTACTTC.

Of note for this clonotype: Relative to the germline gene, one junction end is altered; a read error may explain this. The J gene is TRBJ2-2, the V gene TRBV20-1; a weak D match, TRBD2 (5 bases). CDR1 and CDR2 from the germline V gene are DFQATT and SNEGSKA (reference sequence). The CDR3 is 16 residues long. The CDR3 DNA reads TGCAGTGCTAGAGAGGGGATGAGTGGGTACACCGGGGAGCTGTATTTT. Its translation: CSAREGMSGYTGELYF.

As to this clonotype: A read error may be the cause here, since a much bigger clone is one base away. The chain links TRBV20-1 to TRBJ1-2, with D unresolved. Trimming left V 0 bases short and J 6 bases short, with 14 bases between. The CDR3 is 14 residues long. The germline gives CDR1 DFQATT, CDR2 SNEGSKA (reference sequence). The CDR3 is CSARDSRTLNGYTF. The CDR3 DNA sequence: TGCAGTGCTAGAGACTCCCGGACTTTGAATGGCTACACCTTC.

The V call is TRBV5-1, the J call TRBJ1-6, with D possibly TRBD1 on 6 matching bases. CDR1 is SGHRS, CDR2 YFSETQ, per germline. The CDR3 is made up of 13 amino acids. The V end was cut by 7 bases, the J end by 8 bases, with 13 bases between. The CDR3 sequence is CASRVSGDSPLHF. Here the CDR3 DNA reads TGCGCCAGCCGGGTTTCAGGGGATTCACCCCTCCACTTT.

Note on this clonotype: A single base separates this from a much larger clone, so it may be a read error. The V call is TRBV4-3, the J call TRBJ1-5; 8 bases fit TRBD1. Germline values: CDR1 LGHNA, CDR2 YSLEER. The V gene end was trimmed by 5 bases and the J gene end by 11 bases; junction bases not matched to a gene: 8. The CDR3 runs to 13 residues. Here the CDR3 DNA reads TGCGCCAGCAGCACCGTGACAGGGGAAGCCCAGCATTTT. This codes for CASSTVTGEAQHF.

This clonotype was detected ten times or more. The V and J genes are TRBV20-1 and TRBJ2-7, with 7 bases that match TRBD1. In germline, CDR1 is DFQATT, CDR2 SNEGSKA (reference sequence). This CDR3 contains 16 residues. Losses at the gene ends were 4 bases for V and 2 bases for J; bases not matched to a gene: 14. The CDR3 protein is CSATRGDRDSTYEQYF. The CDR3 nucleotides read TGCAGTGCTACTCGGGGAGACCGGGACAGCACCTACGAGCAGTACTTC.

With regard to this clonotype: A much larger clonotype is one base distant, so this may be a read error. The CDR3 end shows no conserved phenylalanine or tryptophan, and so a read error is likely. This sequence joins TRBV29-1 and TRBJ1-1, with a tentative D call TRBD1 (6 bases). Trimming took off 7 bases at V and 7 bases at J, with 19 bases between the two ends. Germline loops: CDR1 SQVTM, CDR2 ANQGSEA. The CDR3 extends over 13 amino acids. This CDR3 reads CSDGGGGPHEAFS. In nucleotides, the CDR3 is TGCAGCGACGGGGGAGGGGGGCCTCATGAAGCTTTCTCT.

A remark on this clonotype: A much larger clone sits a single nucleotide away, making a read error possible. As DNA, the CDR3 is TGCGCCAGCAGCCGCCGGGGACATGGGGCAGGTAGCAATCAGCCCCAGCATTTT. Amino acids: CASSRRGHGAGSNQPQHF. The V call is TRBV4-1, the J call TRBJ1-5; D might be TRBD1 (6 bases). The germline V gene encodes CDR1 MGHRA and CDR2 YSYEKL. This CDR3 has 18 amino acids. Trimming took 4 bases from V and 0 from J, leaving 19 bases between them.

This clonotype was seen more than once but under ten times. This chain links TRBV20-1 with TRBJ2-1; 7 bases are a match to TRBD2. Per germline, CDR1 DFQATT and CDR2 SNEGSKA (reference sequence). This CDR3 contains 14 residues. Germline trimming cut 6 bases from V and 6 bases from J; bases unmatched to any gene: 11. The CDR3: CSAPRSGAFNEQFF. The CDR3 nucleotides are TGCAGTGCCCCGAGGAGCGGGGCCTTCAATGAGCAGTTCTTC.

Concerning this clonotype itself: Since the CDR3 does not end with the conserved phenylalanine or tryptophan, this likely comes from a read error. The chain carries TRBV29-1 and TRBJ2-1; D perhaps matches TRBD2 (5 bases). CDR3 length equals 17 residues. V was trimmed by 0 bases and J by 3 bases, leaving 18 bases between them. CDR1 and CDR2 from the germline V gene are SQVTM and ANQGSEA. In DNA, the CDR3 is TGCAGCGTTGAAGATCCAGGCGGGCTAAGTCTCTACAATGAGCAGTTCCTC. Encoded protein: CSVEDPGGLSLYNEQFL.

This clonotype was recorded once. The chain uses TRBV6-5 and TRBJ1-1, with 9 bases lining up with TRBD1. The CDR3 loop spans 14 amino acids. The V and J ends lost 2 bases and 7 bases, in that order; junction bases with no gene match: 5. CDR1 and CDR2 from the germline V gene are MNHEY and SVGAGI. The CDR3 nucleotides read TGTGCCAGCAGTTACAGCGGGACAGGGCTTGAAGCTTTCTTT. This translates into CASSYSGTGLEAFF.

Regarding this clonotype: No conserved phenylalanine or tryptophan ends this CDR3, so it is likely a read error. This rearrangement joins TRBV6-5 to TRBJ2-3; D may be TRBD1 or TRBD2 (5 bases each). The germline CDR1 and CDR2 sequences are MNHEY and SVGAGI. CDR3 length: 13 residues. DNA of the CDR3: TGTGCCAGCCGGGACCGAAGCACAGATGCGCAGTATATT. Its translation is CASRDRSTDAQYI.

The chain employs TRBV19 and TRBJ1-2; 8 nucleotides align to TRBD1. The V segment lost 7 bases and the J segment 4 bases; nucleotides outside the gene matches: 8. The CDR3 covers 14 residues. In germline, CDR1 is LNHDA, CDR2 SQIVND (reference sequence). This CDR3 is CASNSQGALYGYTF. DNA of the CDR3: TGTGCCAGTAACTCTCAGGGGGCGCTCTATGGCTACACCTTC.

This clonotype showed up just a few times. CDR3 loop: CASRRATSNEQFF. The DNA for the CDR3 is TGTGCCAGCAGGAGGGCGACTAGCAATGAGCAGTTCTTC. J is TRBJ2-1 and V is TRBV7-2, with D possibly TRBD2 on 6 matching bases. The length of the CDR3 is 13 residues. The V end lost 6 bases, the J end lost 6 bases, and 12 bases lay between the germline ends. Germline loops: CDR1 SGHTA, CDR2 FQGNSA. Using reference TRBV7-2 and TRBJ2-1 for the parts outside the CDR3, the full variable domain is GAGVSQSPSNKVTEKGKDVELRCDPISGHTALYWYRQSLGQGLEFLIYFQGNSAPDKSGLPSDRFSAERTGGSVSTLTIQRTQQEDSAVYLCASRRATSNEQFFGPGTRLTVL.

Worth noting for this clonotype: The junction does not match germline at one end; this may be a read error. V gene TRBV11-2 combines with J gene TRBJ2-5, with D possibly matching TRBD1 (7 bases). The CDR3 has 13 residues. CDR1 and CDR2 from the germline V gene are SGHAT and FQNNGV. The CDR3 loop reads CTSSSTGEDTQYF. The CDR3, as DNA: TGTACTAGCAGCTCTACAGGGGAAGATACCCAGTACTTC.

V and J are TRBV5-1 and TRBJ2-1; the match to TRBD2 covers 8 bases. This CDR3 is built from 16 residues. Germline lookup yields CDR1 SGHRS and CDR2 YFSETQ. V was clipped by 3 bases and J by 1 base; unmatched bases: 6. The chain's CDR3 is CASSSALADSYNEQFF. The CDR3 nucleotides are TGCGCCAGCAGCTCGGCACTAGCGGATTCCTACAATGAGCAGTTCTTC.

As concerns this clonotype: Just one base apart from a much larger clone, this may be a read error. The V gene is TRBV20-1, the J gene TRBJ2-3, with D maybe TRBD2 (5 bases). Germline V gives CDR1 DFQATT, CDR2 SNEGSKA (reference sequence). The CDR3 extends over 14 amino acids. The CDR3 nucleotides read TGCAGTGCTAGAGTGTCCGGAGGCACAGTTACGCAGTATTTT. Its translation is CSARVSGGTVTQYF.

With regard to this clonotype: This clone may be a read error of a much larger clone one base away. The gene calls are TRBV6-6 and TRBJ2-7, with a weak D call TRBD1 (6 bases). V dropped 6 bases and J dropped 3 bases, with 15 bases sitting between them. Germline values: CDR1 MNHNY, CDR2 SVGAGI (reference sequence). This CDR3 is built from 14 residues. As DNA, the CDR3 is TGTGCCAGCAGCAGGGGACACGCTATCTACGAGCAGTACTTC. Translating gives CASSRGHAIYEQYF.

The chain has TRBV11-3 and TRBJ2-1, with D possibly TRBD2 on 5 matching bases. Between the trimmed V and J ends, which lost 5 bases and 7 bases, there was a span of 24 bases. Germline V gives CDR1 SGHNT, CDR2 YENEEA. The CDR3 has 17 residues. Written as DNA, the CDR3 is TGTGCCAGCAGCCTACAGAGCGTGAGGGTAGGAGATAATGAGCAGTTCTTC. Protein: CASSLQSVRVGDNEQFF. Combining the CDR3 with reference TRBV11-3 and TRBJ2-1 gives the whole variable domain EAGVVQSPRYKIIEKKQPVAFWCNPISGHNTLYWYLQNLGQGPELLIRYENEEAVDDSQLPKDRFSAERLKGVDSTLKIQPAELGDSAVYLCASSLQSVRVGDNEQFFGPGTRLTVL.

Of note for this clonotype: This may be a read error: a much more frequent sequence differs by one nucleotide. This chain uses TRBV20-1 with TRBJ1-1; TRBD1 agrees at 7 bases. CDR1 is DFQATT, CDR2 SNEGSKA, per germline (reference sequence). The ends lost 0 bases at V and 1 base at J; junction bases unmatched: 5. CDR3 size: 15 residues. The CDR3 here is CSARDRGQPNTEAFF. DNA of the CDR3: TGCAGTGCTAGAGATCGGGGACAGCCGAACACTGAAGCTTTCTTT.

A single count supports this clonotype. The junction differs from germline at one of its ends, possibly a read error. The chain carries TRBV30 and TRBJ1-5; 7 nucleotides agree with TRBD1. The CDR3 is 12 amino acids. Per germline, CDR1 GTSNPN and CDR2 SVGIG (reference sequence). This chain's CDR3 is CGWKTGRQPQHF. CDR3 coding DNA: TGTGGCTGGAAGACAGGGCGGCAGCCCCAGCATTTT.

The V call is TRBV12-3 or TRBV12-4, the J call TRBJ2-1, with 8 bases that match TRBD2. This CDR3 is built from 15 residues. With 8 bases clipped from V and 7 bases from J, the junction kept 13 bases outside the gene matches. CDR3 sequence (DNA): TGTGCCAGCGGATTAGCGGGAATGGGCGTTAATGAGCAGTTCTTC. Amino acids: CASGLAGMGVNEQFF.

This clonotype has just one count. One base away lies a much larger clone, so this may be a sequencing read error. The rearrangement links TRBV12-3 or TRBV12-4 to TRBJ2-5, with 8 bases that match TRBD1. The CDR3 extends over 13 amino acids. The CDR3 DNA reads TGTGGCAGCAGTTACCCAGGGGGCTGGACCCAGTACTTC. Its protein product is CGSSYPGGWTQYF.

Turning to this clonotype: This sequence may be a read error, since a much larger clone differs from it by one base. The rearrangement uses TRBV4-3 and TRBJ2-7; tentatively, D is TRBD2 (7 bases). CDR3 length: 15 residues. In germline, CDR1 is LGHNA, CDR2 YSLEER. The CDR3 DNA is TGCGACAGCAGCCACGGGGGGCAGGGATCCTACGAGCAGTACTTC. Its protein product is CDSSHGGQGSYEQYF.